The 30 T cell receptor beta chains below come from one sample, sequenced in a study of beta chain features in type 1 diabetes. Findings of the study overall: TCRB CDR3s from Type 1 diabetes patients were moderately but significantly shorter in all four CD4+ subsets.

These receptors have no identified antigens. Sequencing targeted expressed TCRB transcripts, as all isolated RNA had been reverse transcribed. The protocol was immunoSEQ multiplex PCR, while the TCRdb copy is restricted to in-frame clones and leaves out a portion. The table shows 250,000 to 300,000 clones, with around 22% occurring only once. Source material: naive CD4+ T cells from blood. The receptors stem from a woman under 40 with type 1 diabetes.

The chain couples TRBV15 to TRBJ2-5; 7 bases map to TRBD1. Germline CDR1 LNHNV, CDR2 YYDKDF (reference sequence). This CDR3 contains 17 residues. Losses at the gene ends were 1 base for V and 5 bases for J; bases not matched to a gene: 13. CDR3: CATSRGPTGAEVETQYF. CDR3 sequence (DNA): TGTGCCACCAGCAGAGGGCCTACAGGGGCCGAGGTGGAGACCCAGTACTTC.

The chain has TRBV5-1 and TRBJ2-4, with 7 positions matching TRBD1. The CDR3 runs to 16 residues. CDR1 SGHRS and CDR2 YFSETQ come from the germline V gene. V lost 3 bases to trimming and J lost 3 bases; unmatched junction nucleotides: 9. CDR3 bases: TGCGCCAGCAGCTCTGACGTCCGGACAGGCAAAAACATTCAGTACTTC. Its translation: CASSSDVRTGKNIQYF.

The rearrangement links TRBV23-1 to TRBJ2-2; D is unresolved. TRBV23-1 is an open reading frame, and its role is uncertain. V was cut by 0 bases and J by 2 bases, with 13 bases left in between. The CDR3 has 17 residues. CDR3 in DNA: TGCGCCAGCAGTCAATCTCGGCGGCACAACAACACCGGGGAGCTGTTTTTT. Its translation: CASSQSRRHNNTGELFF.

Regarding this clone: At the DNA level, this CDR3 is encoded by other sequences in the same sample as well. The rearrangement uses TRBV28 and TRBJ2-7; possibly TRBD2 for D (5 bases). The CDR3 is 12 residues long. From germline, CDR1 is MDHEN and CDR2 SYDVKM. Trimming cost V 2 bases and J 4 bases, with 6 bases left between them. The CDR3 region has the DNA TGTGCCAGCAGTTTAGGGAGTTACGAGCAGTACTTC. Protein: CASSLGSYEQYF.

J is TRBJ1-1 and V is TRBV4-1; 7 bases line up with TRBD1. J was trimmed by 0 bases and V by 8 bases; bases with no gene match: 18. CDR1 is MGHRA, CDR2 YSYEKL, per germline. This CDR3 contains 18 residues. The CDR3: CASLLDRDRGQMNTEAFF. CDR3 nucleotides: TGCGCCAGCCTACTAGACCGGGACAGAGGACAGATGAACACTGAAGCTTTCTTT.

This rearrangement joins TRBV19 to TRBJ2-3; D may be TRBD2 (6 bases). The V gene lost 7 bases and the J gene lost 2 bases, with 16 bases spanning the gap. Germline V lookup: CDR1 LNHDA, CDR2 SQIVND (reference sequence). The CDR3 runs 15 residues. The CDR3 DNA reads TGTGCCAGTACTACTCTACGGGGGTCCACAGATACGCAGTATTTT. Protein sequence: CASTTLRGSTDTQYF.

This clone has a handful of counts. The chain uses TRBV4-1 and TRBJ2-1; 8 nucleotides agree with TRBD2. The germline V gene encodes CDR1 MGHRA and CDR2 YSYEKL. The CDR3 runs 15 residues. Germline trimming cut 3 bases from V and 12 bases from J; bases unmatched to any gene: 13. CDR3 bases: TGCGCCAGCAGCCAGCCCACCGGGACTAGGTTCCGGCAGTTCTTC. Translating gives CASSQPTGTRFRQFF.

This clone was counted between two and nine times. The genes are TRBV21-1 and TRBJ2-6; the D call in the table, TRBD2, was not verified against the DNA. TRBV21-1 has pseudogene status. This CDR3 spans 18 amino acids. CDR3: CASSKERCGSNGANVLTF. The CDR3 nucleotides read TGTGCCAGCAGCAAAGAGAGGTGCGGGAGTAATGGGGCCAACGTCCTGACTTTC.

The chain employs TRBV9 and TRBJ1-1; unclear D gene. CDR3 size: 13 residues. Per germline, CDR1 SGDLS and CDR2 YYNGEE. Trimming removed 4 bases from V and 1 base from J, with 8 bases in between. The CDR3 DNA follows: TGTGCCAGCAGCACAGAGGGGAACACTGAAGCTTTCTTT. Its translation is CASSTEGNTEAFF.

This clone turned up a few times. The rearrangement joins TRBV27 to TRBJ1-2, with D possibly matching TRBD1 (6 bases). The CDR3 totals 12 residues. The V end lost 6 bases, the J end lost 8 bases, and 13 bases lay between the germline ends. Germline-derived CDR1 and CDR2 are MNHEY and SMNVEV (reference sequence). The CDR3 DNA reads as TGTGCCAGCAGGACGGGACACCTAGGCTACACCTTC. This codes for CASRTGHLGYTF.

The chain uses TRBV11-2 and TRBJ2-5; TRBD2 is a possible D gene (6 bases). CDR3 length equals 15 residues. CDR1 and CDR2 (germline): SGHAT, FQNNGV. V shed 5 bases and J shed 3 bases, with 16 bases lying between them. The CDR3 loop reads CASSPGGRWEETQYF. CDR3 coding DNA: TGTGCCAGCAGCCCTGGAGGGAGATGGGAAGAGACCCAGTACTTC.

The chain combines TRBV5-1 with TRBJ1-1; D might be TRBD1 (5 bases). From germline, CDR1 is SGHRS and CDR2 YFSETQ. This CDR3 has 14 residues. The V gene lost 3 bases and the J gene lost 3 bases, with 12 bases spanning the gap. The CDR3 loop reads CASSSRVTDTEAFF. In DNA, the CDR3 is TGCGCCAGCAGCTCCAGGGTGACCGACACTGAAGCTTTCTTT.

The rearrangement uses TRBV11-2 and TRBJ2-7, with 10 bases fitting TRBD2. V shed 6 bases, J shed 0 bases, and the junction held 5 bases outside the gene matches. CDR1 and CDR2 (germline): SGHAT, FQNNGV. The CDR3 consists of 15 residues. DNA for the CDR3: TGTGCCAGCAGGCCGGGACTAGCGAGCTCCTACGAGCAGTACTTC. Its protein product is CASRPGLASSYEQYF.

There are a few counts of this clone. Other DNA sequences in the sample encode the same CDR3. J is TRBJ2-7 and V is TRBV29-1; D may be TRBD2 (6 bases). The germline V gene encodes CDR1 SQVTM and CDR2 ANQGSEA. The CDR3 is 13 amino acids. V was trimmed by 5 bases and J by 0 bases, leaving 11 bases between them. This chain's CDR3 is CSVTRGSSYEQYF. CDR3 bases: TGCAGCGTTACCCGGGGGAGCTCCTACGAGCAGTACTTC.

This clone has more than one count but fewer than ten. This chain joins TRBV7-9 and TRBJ1-1; D is perhaps TRBD1 (5 bases). Germline V CDR1 and CDR2: SEHNR, FQNEAQ (reference sequence). The V and J ends lost 5 bases and 1 base respectively, with 8 bases between them. This CDR3 has 13 amino acids. CDR3 DNA: TGTGCCAGCAGCATACAGGAGAACACTGAAGCTTTCTTT. It codes for CASSIQENTEAFF.

A few counts support this clone. J is TRBJ2-7 and V is TRBV23-1, with D perhaps matching TRBD1 (5 bases). TRBV23-1 carries the ORF label, with uncertain function. CDR3 size: 15 residues. The V end lost 2 bases, the J end lost 0 bases, and 11 bases lay between the germline ends. The CDR3 reads CASSQGRQSSYEQYF. In nucleotides, the CDR3 is TGCGCCAGCAGTCAAGGCCGACAGTCCTCCTACGAGCAGTACTTC.

In its sample, this clone was seen a few times. V is TRBV6-5 and J is TRBJ1-1, with D maybe TRBD1 (5 bases). Trimming cost V 1 base and J 5 bases, with 11 bases left between them. This CDR3 is built from 14 residues. CDR1 and CDR2 (germline): MNHEY, SVGAGI. In DNA form, the CDR3 reads TGTGCCAGCAGTTACTATAAGGGGAGGACTGAAGCTTTCTTT. It translates to CASSYYKGRTEAFF.

This clone was observed a handful of times. The rearrangement joins TRBV11-2 to TRBJ2-7, with D uncertain. Trimming removed 5 bases at V and 7 bases at J, with 12 bases between. Germline CDR1 is SGHAT and CDR2 is FQNNGV. The CDR3 sequence is 12 residues long. CDR3: CASSPLTREQYF. The CDR3 nucleotides read TGTGCCAGCAGCCCACTGACTCGTGAGCAGTACTTC.

This clone turned up a few times. The chain is built from TRBV5-4 and TRBJ2-7; 7 positions agree with TRBD2. The CDR3 loop spans 16 amino acids. Germline CDR1 and CDR2: SGHNT and YYREEE (reference sequence). The V gene end was trimmed by 1 base and the J gene end by 0 bases; junction bases not matched to a gene: 7. CDR3: CASSLSLADFSYEQYF. CDR3 nucleotides: TGTGCCAGCAGCTTGAGCCTAGCGGATTTCTCCTACGAGCAGTACTTC. Complete variable domain (other parts from reference TRBV5-4 and TRBJ2-7): ETGVTQSPTHLIKTRGQQVTLRCSSQSGHNTVSWYQQALGQGPQFIFQYYREEENGRGNFPPRFSGLQFPNYSSELNVNALELDDSALYLCASSLSLADFSYEQYFGPGTRLTVT.

The sample holds a few counts of this clone. The chain carries TRBV10-3 and TRBJ1-1; no firm D call. The ends were cut back, 3 bases at V and 4 bases at J, with 6 bases in the middle. In germline, CDR1 is ENHRY, CDR2 SYGVKD. The CDR3 is 12 amino acids. Written as DNA, the CDR3 is TGTGCCATCAGTGAACGAGGCACTGAAGCTTTCTTT. Translated, it gives CAISERGTEAFF.

This clone has only a few counts. The chain recombines TRBV25-1 with TRBJ2-3, with unresolved D. The CDR3 totals 14 residues. V lost 4 bases, J lost 2 bases, and 10 bases lay in between. Germline V gene sequence: CDR1 MGHDK, CDR2 SYGVNS. This CDR3 reads CASSGPSFTDTQYF. Written as DNA, the CDR3 is TGTGCCAGCAGTGGTCCCTCCTTCACAGATACGCAGTATTTT.

The J gene is TRBJ2-1, the V gene TRBV7-8; TRBD2 agrees at 11 bases. Per the germline V gene, CDR1 is SGHVS and CDR2 is FQNEAQ. Germline trimming cut 5 bases from V and 6 bases from J; bases unmatched to any gene: 9. The CDR3 covers 16 residues. The CDR3 DNA is TGTGCCAGCAGCCCCGGAACTAGCGGGAGTTTCAATGAGCAGTTCTTC. The encoded protein is CASSPGTSGSFNEQFF.

The rearrangement joins TRBV7-2 to TRBJ2-1; 7 bases match TRBD2. CDR3 length: 15 residues. Germline CDR1 SGHTA, CDR2 FQGNSA. V shed 4 bases and J 7 bases; nucleotides not matched to a gene: 10. The CDR3 nucleotides read TGTGCCAGCAGCTCCAGGCTGGGGGGAGGGAATGAGCAGTTCTTC. This translates into CASSSRLGGGNEQFF.

The rearrangement links TRBV2 to TRBJ2-1; D perhaps matches TRBD1 (5 bases). Germline V gives CDR1 SNHLY, CDR2 FYNNEI. Trimming removed 11 bases from V and 7 bases from J, with 15 bases in between. CDR3 size: 12 residues. The CDR3 sequence is CAGKLSGNEQFF. The CDR3 DNA follows: TGTGCCGGTAAGCTGTCAGGGAATGAGCAGTTCTTC.

V gene TRBV7-2 combines with J gene TRBJ2-7; 8 bases agree with TRBD1. The CDR3 loop spans 15 amino acids. Looked up from germline, CDR1 is SGHTA and CDR2 is FQGNSA. The V gene end was trimmed by 4 bases and the J gene end by 1 base; junction bases not matched to a gene: 6. This CDR3 is CASSSAGTGSYEQYF. CDR3 nucleotides: TGTGCCAGCAGCTCAGCCGGGACAGGTTCCTACGAGCAGTACTTC.

As concerns this clone: Other DNA sequences in the same sample also yield this CDR3. The rearrangement uses TRBV9 and TRBJ2-1, with 12 bases that match TRBD2. Losses at the gene ends were 0 bases for V and 5 bases for J; bases not matched to a gene: 3. Per germline, CDR1 SGDLS and CDR2 YYNGEE. The CDR3 covers 16 residues. CDR3 bases: TGTGCCAGCAGCGTAGGTGGACTAGCGGGAAACAATGAGCAGTTCTTC. Translating it yields CASSVGGLAGNNEQFF.

This sequence joins TRBV29-1 and TRBJ2-7; no clear D. Per the germline V gene, CDR1 is SQVTM and CDR2 is ANQGSEA. V dropped 2 bases and J dropped 3 bases, with 5 bases sitting between them. This CDR3 comprises 11 residues. CDR3 region: CSVESSYEQYF. CDR3 bases: TGCAGCGTTGAATCCAGCTACGAGCAGTACTTC.

The rearrangement joins TRBV4-1 to TRBJ2-1; 10 nucleotides agree with TRBD2. The CDR3 is made up of 19 amino acids. Unmatched junction bases numbered 8, after V lost 0 bases and J lost 0 bases. Germline-derived CDR1 and CDR2 are MGHRA and YSYEKL. DNA of the CDR3: TGCGCCAGCAGCCAAGACCCGGGACTAGCGCAATACTCCTACAATGAGCAGTTCTTC. Its translation is CASSQDPGLAQYSYNEQFF.

This clone was detected a few times. The chain employs TRBV15 and TRBJ2-3, with a tentative D call TRBD2 (6 bases). The CDR3 has 16 amino acids. V lost 5 bases and J 6 bases, leaving 21 bases between the germline ends. Per germline, CDR1 LNHNV and CDR2 YYDKDF (reference sequence). The CDR3 nucleotides read TGTGCCACCAGCGGAAGCCGGGAGTCAGCTGCGGATACGCAGTATTTT. Its translation: CATSGSRESAADTQYF.

This clone appeared a few times. The gene calls are TRBV30 and TRBJ2-7, with D unclear. Germline V gene sequence: CDR1 GTSNPN, CDR2 SVGIG (reference sequence). This CDR3 is 11 amino acids long. Trimming cost V 3 bases and J 4 bases, with 7 bases left between them. DNA for the CDR3: TGTGCCTGGAGCCCGGGTTACGAGCAGTACTTC. Its translation: CAWSPGYEQYF.